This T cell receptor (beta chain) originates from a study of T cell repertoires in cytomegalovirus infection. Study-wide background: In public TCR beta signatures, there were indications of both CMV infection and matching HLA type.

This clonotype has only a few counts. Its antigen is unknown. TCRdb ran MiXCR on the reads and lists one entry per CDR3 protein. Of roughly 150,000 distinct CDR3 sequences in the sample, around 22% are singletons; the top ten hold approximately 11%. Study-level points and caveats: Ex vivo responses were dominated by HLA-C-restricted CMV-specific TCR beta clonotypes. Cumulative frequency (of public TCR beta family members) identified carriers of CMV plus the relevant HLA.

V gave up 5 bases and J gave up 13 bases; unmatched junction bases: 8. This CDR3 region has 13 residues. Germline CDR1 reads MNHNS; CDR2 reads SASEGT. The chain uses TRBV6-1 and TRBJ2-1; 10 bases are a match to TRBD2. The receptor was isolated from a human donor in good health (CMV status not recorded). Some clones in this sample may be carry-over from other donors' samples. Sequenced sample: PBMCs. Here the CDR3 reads CASSYLLLAGQFF. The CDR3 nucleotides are TGTGCCAGCAGTTATTTACTACTAGCGGGACAGTTCTTC.